These T cell receptor beta chains were read from a single sample in a study of shared clonotypes between healthy human individuals. Assay: immunoSEQ multiplex PCR; the TCRdb copy retains only in-frame clones and omits some. The table records about 2 million clones, 85% to 95% of them present only once. Sample: naive CD4+ T cells sorted from blood. The receptors derive from a man aged 18 to 29 in good health. Both conserved end residues are part of each CDR3. The order of the fields is clone size, J gene, D gene, V gene, CDR3 protein, CDR3 DNA. A D gene is named only where the DNA matches it firmly. Rows give clone size only sometimes, using once, few, many, or a class for an expanded clone.

abundance: .; j_gene: TRBJ2-7; d_gene: .; v_gene: TRBV11-2; CDR3aa: CASSLEEHSYEQYF; CDR3nt: TGTGCCAGCAGCTTAGAGGAACACTCCTACGAGCAGTACTTC
abundance: once; j_gene: TRBJ2-7; d_gene: TRBD2; v_gene: TRBV10-3; CDR3aa: CAIRGGSDEQYF; CDR3nt: TGTGCCATTCGGGGCGGGAGCGACGAGCAGTACTTC
abundance: .; j_gene: TRBJ2-3; d_gene: TRBD1; v_gene: TRBV18; CDR3aa: CASSPMTGDTQYF; CDR3nt: TGTGCCAGCTCACCCATGACAGGGGATACGCAGTATTTT
abundance: .; j_gene: TRBJ2-3; d_gene: .; v_gene: TRBV30; CDR3aa: CAWIGADTQYF; CDR3nt: TGTGCCTGGATAGGGGCAGATACGCAGTATTTT
abundance: .; j_gene: TRBJ1-2; d_gene: TRBD1; v_gene: TRBV18; CDR3aa: CASSPDRVNLGYTF; CDR3nt: TGTGCCAGCTCACCGGACAGGGTTAATCTTGGCTACACCTTC
abundance: .; j_gene: TRBJ2-3; d_gene: TRBD1; v_gene: TRBV29-1; CDR3aa: CSVVGQLTHTQYF; CDR3nt: TGCAGCGTTGTGGGACAGCTCACCCATACGCAGTATTTT
abundance: .; j_gene: TRBJ2-2; d_gene: .; v_gene: TRBV28; CDR3aa: CASSLAGELFF; CDR3nt: TGTGCCAGCAGTTTAGCCGGGGAGCTGTTTTTT
abundance: .; j_gene: TRBJ1-4; d_gene: .; v_gene: TRBV2; CDR3aa: CASRRDNEKLFF; CDR3nt: TGTGCCAGCAGGCGGGACAATGAAAAACTGTTTTTT
abundance: few; j_gene: TRBJ1-2; d_gene: .; v_gene: TRBV5-1; CDR3aa: CASSLRDGYYGYTF; CDR3nt: TGCGCCAGCAGCCTCCGGGACGGCTACTATGGCTACACCTTC
abundance: .; j_gene: TRBJ2-7; d_gene: .; v_gene: TRBV27; CDR3aa: CASSPRDRRYEQYF; CDR3nt: TGTGCCAGCAGTCCGCGGGACAGACGATACGAGCAGTACTTC
abundance: once; j_gene: TRBJ1-2; d_gene: .; v_gene: TRBV4-2; CDR3aa: CASSQGSDRSNYGYTF; CDR3nt: TGTGCCAGCAGCCAGGGATCGGACAGATCTAACTATGGCTACACCTTC
abundance: .; j_gene: TRBJ2-1; d_gene: TRBD2; v_gene: TRBV6-1; CDR3aa: CASSEALTSGGWDEQFF; CDR3nt: TGTGCCAGCAGTGAAGCCCTCACTAGCGGGGGCTGGGATGAGCAGTTCTTC
abundance: .; j_gene: TRBJ1-1; d_gene: TRBD1; v_gene: TRBV18; CDR3aa: CASSRTQNRGDTEAFF; CDR3nt: TGTGCCAGCTCACGTACCCAGAACAGGGGAGACACTGAAGCTTTCTTT
abundance: .; j_gene: TRBJ2-7; d_gene: .; v_gene: TRBV18; CDR3aa: CASSPGGTYEQYF; CDR3nt: TGTGCCAGCTCACCAGGAGGCACCTACGAGCAGTACTTC
abundance: .; j_gene: TRBJ1-5; d_gene: .; v_gene: TRBV6-5; CDR3aa: CASSYGKSGNQPQHF; CDR3nt: TGTGCCAGCAGTTACGGCAAATCAGGGAATCAGCCCCAGCATTTT
abundance: .; j_gene: TRBJ1-2; d_gene: TRBD1; v_gene: TRBV30; CDR3aa: CASNRDSYNYGYTF; CDR3nt: TGTGCCAGCAACCGGGACAGCTATAACTATGGCTACACCTTC
abundance: .; j_gene: TRBJ1-4; d_gene: .; v_gene: TRBV2; CDR3aa: CASSRAGTTNEKLFF; CDR3nt: TGTGCCAGCAGCAGAGCAGGGACAACTAATGAAAAACTGTTTTTT
abundance: .; j_gene: TRBJ1-3; d_gene: .; v_gene: TRBV15; CDR3aa: CATSPPSSGNTIYF; CDR3nt: TGTGCCACCAGCCCCCCTTCGTCTGGAAACACCATATATTTT
abundance: .; j_gene: TRBJ1-2; d_gene: TRBD1; v_gene: TRBV4-3; CDR3aa: CASSLDRDDGYTF; CDR3nt: TGCGCCAGCAGCCTTGACAGGGATGATGGCTACACCTTC
abundance: .; j_gene: TRBJ2-7; d_gene: .; v_gene: TRBV30; CDR3aa: CAWSTGTTLGEQYF; CDR3nt: TGTGCCTGGAGTACAGGGACGACCCTCGGCGAGCAGTACTTC
abundance: .; j_gene: TRBJ1-5; d_gene: TRBD1; v_gene: TRBV5-4; CDR3aa: CASSWKGQGASNQPQHF; CDR3nt: TGTGCCAGCAGCTGGAAGGGACAGGGGGCTAGCAATCAGCCCCAGCATTTT
abundance: .; j_gene: TRBJ2-7; d_gene: .; v_gene: TRBV18; CDR3aa: CASSPGSYGQLYEQYF; CDR3nt: TGTGCCAGCTCACCAGGGAGCTATGGCCAGCTCTACGAGCAGTACTTC
abundance: .; j_gene: TRBJ2-2; d_gene: .; v_gene: TRBV7-9; CDR3aa: CASSLRGAAGELFF; CDR3nt: TGTGCCAGCAGCTTAAGGGGAGCCGCCGGGGAGCTGTTTTTT
abundance: .; j_gene: TRBJ2-2; d_gene: .; v_gene: TRBV11-2; CDR3aa: CASSLVAGLSSGELFF; CDR3nt: TGTGCCAGCAGCTTAGTGGCAGGCCTCTCGTCCGGGGAGCTGTTTTTT
abundance: .; j_gene: TRBJ2-6; d_gene: .; v_gene: TRBV30; CDR3aa: CAWSVDPTVSGANVLTF; CDR3nt: TGTGCCTGGAGTGTTGATCCGACTGTTTCTGGGGCCAACGTCCTGACTTTC
abundance: .; j_gene: TRBJ2-5; d_gene: .; v_gene: TRBV30; CDR3aa: CAWSVTGPQETQYF; CDR3nt: TGTGCCTGGAGTGTCACAGGCCCTCAAGAGACCCAGTACTTC
abundance: .; j_gene: TRBJ1-1; d_gene: TRBD1; v_gene: TRBV10-3; CDR3aa: CAISGQGMNTEAFF; CDR3nt: TGTGCCATCAGTGGACAGGGTATGAACACTGAAGCTTTCTTT
abundance: .; j_gene: TRBJ2-1; d_gene: .; v_gene: TRBV18; CDR3aa: CASSRDDPEQFF; CDR3nt: TGTGCCAGCTCACGGGACGATCCGGAGCAGTTCTTC
abundance: .; j_gene: TRBJ2-7; d_gene: .; v_gene: TRBV27; CDR3aa: CAVRQSRPLQTRYEQYF; CDR3nt: TGTGCCGTAAGACAATCAAGACCCCTCCAAACCCGCTACGAGCAGTACTTC
abundance: .; j_gene: TRBJ2-1; d_gene: TRBD2; v_gene: TRBV28; CDR3aa: CASSSGLAGVGEQFF; CDR3nt: TGTGCCAGCAGTTCAGGACTAGCGGGAGTGGGTGAGCAGTTCTTC
abundance: .; j_gene: TRBJ2-1; d_gene: TRBD2; v_gene: TRBV7-9; CDR3aa: CASSYLGEGLNEQFF; CDR3nt: TGTGCCAGCAGCTACCTGGGGGAGGGCCTTAATGAGCAGTTCTTC
abundance: .; j_gene: TRBJ1-1; d_gene: TRBD1; v_gene: TRBV11-2; CDR3aa: CASSLPQGAVTEAFF; CDR3nt: TGTGCCAGCAGCTTACCTCAGGGGGCTGTCACTGAAGCTTTCTTT
abundance: .; j_gene: TRBJ1-2; d_gene: .; v_gene: TRBV7-9; CDR3aa: CASSLSGNGYTF; CDR3nt: TGTGCCAGCAGCTTATCAGGGAACGGCTACACCTTC
abundance: once; j_gene: TRBJ2-5; d_gene: TRBD2; v_gene: TRBV6-1; CDR3aa: CASSDGRGGETQYF; CDR3nt: TGTGCCAGCAGTGACGGGAGGGGGGGAGAGACCCAGTACTTC
abundance: .; j_gene: TRBJ2-7; d_gene: TRBD1; v_gene: TRBV6-1; CDR3aa: CASSGGQGASSEQYF; CDR3nt: TGTGCCAGCAGTGGGGGACAGGGGGCTTCATCCGAGCAGTACTTC
abundance: .; j_gene: TRBJ2-7; d_gene: TRBD1; v_gene: TRBV7-2; CDR3aa: CASSLHSGQGYEQYF; CDR3nt: TGTGCCAGCAGCCTACACTCTGGACAGGGCTACGAGCAGTACTTC
abundance: .; j_gene: TRBJ2-4; d_gene: .; v_gene: TRBV19; CDR3aa: CASSIGITLAKNIQYF; CDR3nt: TGTGCCAGTAGTATCGGCATTACACTAGCCAAAAACATTCAGTACTTC
abundance: .; j_gene: TRBJ2-1; d_gene: TRBD2; v_gene: TRBV4-3; CDR3aa: CASSLQGPGLAGDNEQFF; CDR3nt: TGCGCCAGCAGCCTACAAGGACCGGGACTAGCGGGAGATAATGAGCAGTTCTTC
abundance: .; j_gene: TRBJ1-1; d_gene: TRBD1; v_gene: TRBV5-6; CDR3aa: CASSSGQGSGYTEAFF; CDR3nt: TGTGCCAGCAGCTCAGGACAGGGCAGTGGGTACACTGAAGCTTTCTTT
abundance: .; j_gene: TRBJ2-1; d_gene: TRBD2; v_gene: TRBV30; CDR3aa: CAWTSGTSGWNEQFF; CDR3nt: TGTGCCTGGACCTCCGGGACTAGCGGGTGGAATGAGCAGTTCTTC
abundance: few; j_gene: TRBJ1-6; d_gene: TRBD1; v_gene: TRBV7-9; CDR3aa: CASTVGGPGSNSPLHF; CDR3nt: TGTGCCAGCACCGTAGGGGGCCCGGGTAGTAATTCACCCCTCCACTTT
abundance: .; j_gene: TRBJ1-2; d_gene: TRBD1; v_gene: TRBV6-1; CDR3aa: CASRAGGLYGYTF; CDR3nt: TGTGCCAGCAGGGCAGGGGGGCTCTATGGCTACACCTTC
abundance: .; j_gene: TRBJ1-4; d_gene: .; v_gene: TRBV5-6; CDR3aa: CASSLGGKLFF; CDR3nt: TGTGCCAGCAGCTTGGGCGGAAAACTGTTTTTT
abundance: .; j_gene: TRBJ2-3; d_gene: TRBD2; v_gene: TRBV2; CDR3aa: CASRQKRGEWDTQYF; CDR3nt: TGTGCCAGCAGACAAAAGCGGGGGGAATGGGATACGCAGTATTTT
abundance: .; j_gene: TRBJ1-2; d_gene: .; v_gene: TRBV5-8; CDR3aa: CASSFRTDGYTF; CDR3nt: TGTGCCAGCAGCTTTCGGACTGATGGCTACACCTTC
abundance: .; j_gene: TRBJ1-1; d_gene: .; v_gene: TRBV19; CDR3aa: CASSTLRGNTEAFF; CDR3nt: TGTGCCAGTAGTACACTCAGGGGCAACACTGAAGCTTTCTTT
abundance: .; j_gene: TRBJ1-5; d_gene: TRBD1; v_gene: TRBV30; CDR3aa: CASSEGTGQPQHF; CDR3nt: TGTGCCTCAAGCGAGGGGACAGGCCAGCCCCAGCATTTT
abundance: .; j_gene: TRBJ2-7; d_gene: .; v_gene: TRBV6-5; CDR3aa: CASSPPGSKSYEQYF; CDR3nt: TGTGCCAGCAGCCCCCCGGGCAGCAAGTCCTACGAGCAGTACTTC